This T cell receptor beta chain was recovered during a study of CD8+ T cells in alopecia areata. This clone was counted between two and nine times. RNA was extracted and reverse transcribed into cDNA as the sequencing template. Measured with immunoSEQ multiplex PCR; TCRdb has only the in-frame clones, and not every one. The sample yields over 150,000 clones, over 45% seen once. The treatment here: oral pan-JAK inhibitor, 5-10 mg twice daily. Lesional scalp punch biopsies and peripheral blood were collected from alopecia areata patients. The receptor was derived from a human donor with alopecia areata. This material consisted of CD4+ T cells sorted from blood, taken at week 24, from a patient treated with tofacitinib.

CDR3 DNA: TGTGCCTCCCCGTCGGGCAGGCCGAGCTCTGGGGCCAACGTCCTGACTTTC. Residues: CASPSGRPSSGANVLTF. This chain links TRBV30 with TRBJ2-6; D gene unclear. V lost 7 bases to trimming and J lost 0 bases, with 19 bases between them. The CDR3 sequence is 17 residues long. The germline V gene has CDR1 GTSNPN and CDR2 SVGIG (reference sequence). The full variable domain, with the rest looked up from reference TRBV30 and TRBJ2-6, is SQTIHQWPATLVQPVGSPLSLECTVEGTSNPNLYWYRQAAGRGLQLLFYSVGIGQISSEVPQNLSASRPQDRQFILSSKKLLLSDSGFYLCASPSGRPSSGANVLTFGAGSRLTVL.